The 18 T cell receptor beta chains listed next were all sequenced from one sample in a study of blood T cell repertoires in COVID-19. Profiling relied on immunoSEQ multiplex PCR, and the TCRdb table lists in-frame clones only, not all of them. The sample holds 140,000 to 150,000 clones, 80% seen once. The sample taken for sequencing was peripheral blood. The receptors shown here come from a man between 65 and 79 years old who had recovered from COVID-19.

The genes are TRBV6-1 and TRBJ2-5; the D gene is possibly TRBD2 (5 bases). CDR1 MNHNS and CDR2 SASEGT come from the germline V gene. V lost 5 bases to trimming and J lost 5 bases, with 15 bases between them. This CDR3 is 14 amino acids long. The CDR3 DNA reads as TGTGCCAGCAGTACCAGCCCGGGATTGGAGACCCAGTACTTC. Translated: CASSTSPGLETQYF.

This chain links TRBV12-1 with TRBJ2-1; the table names TRBD1, a call not compared with the DNA. TRBV12-1 is annotated as a pseudogene. The CDR3 contains 15 residues. The CDR3 DNA follows: TGTGCCAGCAGCCCAGGACAGGGGGGTCACAATGAGCAGTTCTTC. It is translated as CASSPGQGGHNEQFF.

The chain joins TRBV5-1 to TRBJ2-5; D may be TRBD2 (6 bases). From germline, CDR1 is SGHRS and CDR2 YFSETQ. The length of the CDR3 is 16 residues. V lost 0 bases, J lost 5 bases, and 17 bases lay in between. The CDR3 nucleotides read TGCGCCAGCAGCTTGGGTGCTGGGGGGAGTTTTGAGACCCAGTACTTC. Translating it yields CASSLGAGGSFETQYF.

This rearrangement joins TRBV5-1 to TRBJ2-3; 12 bases fit TRBD2. This CDR3 contains 17 residues. With 3 bases clipped from V and 6 bases from J, the junction kept 11 bases outside the gene matches. CDR1 is SGHRS, CDR2 YFSETQ, per germline. The CDR3 DNA follows: TGCGCCAGCAGCTCGGGACTAGCGGGTCGCCCTTGGGATACGCAGTATTTT. Translation: CASSSGLAGRPWDTQYF.

This clone showed up just a few times. The DNA for the CDR3 is TGTGCCAGCAGCTTAGCGGGGCCGCTCTCCTACGAGCAGTACTTC. It yields the protein CASSLAGPLSYEQYF. This chain joins TRBV7-9 and TRBJ2-7; tentative D call: TRBD1 (5 bases). V was clipped by 0 bases and J by 0 bases, with 9 bases between them. The V gene's germline CDR1 is SEHNR and CDR2 FQNEAQ (reference sequence). The CDR3 totals 15 residues.

The rearrangement links TRBV3-1 (or the pseudogene TRBV3-2) to TRBJ2-1; the match to TRBD2 covers 14 bases. CDR1 and CDR2 (germline): LGHDT, YNNKEL (reference sequence). The ends lost 0 bases at V and 0 bases at J; junction bases unmatched: 13. This CDR3 is 22 amino acids long. The DNA of the CDR3 is TGTGCCAGCAGCCAAGATCTGGGACTAGCGGGAGTCGGTTTTAGCTCCTACAATGAGCAGTTCTTC. It specifies CASSQDLGLAGVGFSSYNEQFF.

The chain carries TRBV21-1 and TRBJ1-1. TRBV21-1 is labeled a pseudogene. The CDR3 is 19 amino acids. CDR3 amino acids: CASRNCPRPGAGGYTEAFF. DNA for the CDR3: TGTGCCAGTAGAAACTGCCCCCGCCCGGGGGCCGGGGGGTACACTGAAGCTTTCTTT.

The chain couples TRBV5-1 to TRBJ2-1; 16 positions match TRBD2. The V segment lost 4 bases and the J segment 1 base; nucleotides outside the gene matches: 5. CDR3 size: 18 residues. CDR1 is SGHRS and CDR2 is YFSETQ in the germline V gene. The CDR3 DNA follows: TGCGCCAGCAGCCCGGGACTAGCGGGAGGGATATCCTACAATGAGCAGTTCTTC. Encoded protein: CASSPGLAGGISYNEQFF. The full variable domain, with the rest looked up from reference TRBV5-1 and TRBJ2-1, is KAGVTQTPRYLIKTRGQQVTLSCSPISGHRSVSWYQQTPGQGLQFLFEYFSETQRNKGNFPGRFSGRQFSNSRSEMNVSTLELGDSALYLCASSPGLAGGISYNEQFFGPGTRLTVL.

This rearrangement joins TRBV6-5 to TRBJ1-1; D remains unclear. With 6 bases removed from V and 7 bases from J, the gap between germline ends came to 18 bases. CDR1 and CDR2 from the germline V gene are MNHEY and SVGAGI. The CDR3 has 14 residues. CDR3 nucleotides: TGTGCCAGCAGGAGACAAGGTGTATTCCTTGAAGCTTTCTTT. This codes for CASRRQGVFLEAFF.

This clone was seen at least ten times. The V and J genes are TRBV30 and TRBJ2-1, with 12 bases aligning to TRBD2. J gave up 9 bases and V 1 base, and 7 bases lay outside the gene matches. The CDR3 runs to 15 residues. Germline V gene data show CDR1 as GTSNPN and CDR2 as SVGIG (reference sequence). CDR3 DNA: TGTGCCTGGAGTGCTAGACTAGCGGGAGACAGTGAGCAGTTCTTC. Residues: CAWSARLAGDSEQFF.

This sequence joins TRBV7-9 and TRBJ2-1; maybe TRBD1 (6 bases). Germline-derived CDR1 and CDR2 are SEHNR and FQNEAQ (reference sequence). This CDR3 has 16 amino acids. With 5 bases removed from V and 5 bases from J, the gap between germline ends came to 19 bases. In DNA form, the CDR3 reads TGTGCCAGCAGCCGGAGACAGGCCACACCGAACAATGAGCAGTTCTTC. This encodes CASSRRQATPNNEQFF.

V gene TRBV5-8 combines with J gene TRBJ1-2, with 8 bases lining up with TRBD1. V dropped 5 bases and J dropped 5; count of bases not matched to a gene: 8. The CDR3 runs to 14 residues. Looked up from germline, CDR1 is SGHTS and CDR2 is YDEGEE. The CDR3 DNA is TGTGCCAGCAGTTTCCGGGACAGGTTATATGGCTACACCTTC. Translating gives CASSFRDRLYGYTF.

The rearrangement joins TRBV19 to TRBJ2-5; TRBD1 matches at 8 bases. This CDR3 has 15 residues. The V gene's germline CDR1 is LNHDA and CDR2 SQIVND (reference sequence). Trimming at V came to 6 bases and at J to 2 bases, leaving 8 bases not matched to a gene. The CDR3, as DNA: TGTGCCAGTAGACTGACAGGGGTTAGTCAAGAGACCCAGTACTTC. Its translation is CASRLTGVSQETQYF.

V gene TRBV11-2 combines with J gene TRBJ2-7; weak D call: TRBD2 (5 bases). The V gene lost 4 bases and the J gene lost 6 bases, with 19 bases spanning the gap. CDR1 is SGHAT and CDR2 is FQNNGV in the germline V gene. The CDR3 has 15 amino acids. The CDR3 DNA follows: TGTGCCAGCAGCTCACTAGGGCTAGCTTCCCGCGAGCAGTACTTC. Amino acid sequence: CASSSLGLASREQYF.

The chain combines TRBV23-1 with TRBJ1-6; TRBD1 matches 7 bases. TRBV23-1 belongs to the ORF category, with a function that is uncertain. The CDR3 sequence is 17 residues long. The junction had 16 bases not matched to a gene; V was cut back by 4 bases and J by 10 bases. The DNA for the CDR3 is TGCGCCAGCAGTCCACCCGCTCGGACAGGAGGAAGATCACCCCTCCACTTT. It yields the protein CASSPPARTGGRSPLHF.

The chain carries TRBV4-1 and TRBJ2-5; 10 bases match TRBD2. This CDR3 spans 16 amino acids. Germline-derived CDR1 and CDR2 are MGHRA and YSYEKL. Trimming cost V 5 bases and J 5 bases; bases outside gene matches: 11. For the CDR3, the DNA is TGCGCCAGCAGCTCCCGCGAGCGGGAGGGCGAGGAGACCCAGTACTTC. Translating gives CASSSREREGEETQYF.

V is TRBV6-2 or TRBV6-3 and J is TRBJ2-1; TRBD2 matches at 14 bases. Germline V gene lookup returns CDR1 MNHEY and CDR2 SVGEGT. With V trimmed by 2 bases and J by 12 bases, 15 bases remained unmatched. The length of the CDR3 is 18 residues. In DNA form, the CDR3 reads TGTGCCAGCAGTTACCTACAGGGGGGGACTAGCGGGAGCAAGAGGCAGTTCTTC. It yields the protein CASSYLQGGTSGSKRQFF.

In this sample, this clone turned up a few times. The chain links TRBV27 to TRBJ2-1; 7 positions match TRBD1. Germline assignment: CDR1 MNHEY and CDR2 SMNVEV (reference sequence). The CDR3 totals 17 residues. V trimming: 4 bases; J trimming: 6 bases; junction bases outside the gene matches: 15. CDR3 region: CASSSQDPTGSGNEQFF. The CDR3 nucleotides are TGTGCCAGCAGTTCTCAAGACCCGACAGGGTCGGGCAATGAGCAGTTCTTC.